This T cell receptor beta chain was sequenced during a study of shared clonotypes between healthy human individuals. An even split of each subset's genomic DNA across several immunoSEQ plates was performed. As processed by the authors: ImmunoSEQ gave junction-only sequences without quality scores, so filtering differed. Sequencing was performed with immunoSEQ multiplex PCR; in TCRdb, only in-frame clones are kept and a portion is missing. The V and J calls and the clone size are those of that table, but D and trimming were determined from the DNA. The table has some 2,000,000 clones, 95% seen once. Note on this clone: Its antigen is unknown.

Donors comprised healthy HIV-negative adults lacking recent acute infections or vaccinations. This CDR3 is 14 amino acids long. The J segment lost 4 bases and the V segment lost 6 bases, leaving 7 bases of the junction unmatched. Germline V CDR1 and CDR2: ENHRY, SYGVKD. The study's findings and limits: Generally, estimated richness proved larger in naive subsets than it did in memory subsets.

This sequence joins TRBV10-3 and TRBJ2-7; 9 bases agree with TRBD2. The TCR comes from a man aged 18-30 years in good health. Input material: naive CD4+ T cells sorted from blood. Specified subset: CD45RA+ positively selected. The CDR3 coding sequence is TGTGCCATCAGACCGACTAGCGGAGAGTACGAGCAGTACTTC. Amino acids: CAIRPTSGEYEQYF.